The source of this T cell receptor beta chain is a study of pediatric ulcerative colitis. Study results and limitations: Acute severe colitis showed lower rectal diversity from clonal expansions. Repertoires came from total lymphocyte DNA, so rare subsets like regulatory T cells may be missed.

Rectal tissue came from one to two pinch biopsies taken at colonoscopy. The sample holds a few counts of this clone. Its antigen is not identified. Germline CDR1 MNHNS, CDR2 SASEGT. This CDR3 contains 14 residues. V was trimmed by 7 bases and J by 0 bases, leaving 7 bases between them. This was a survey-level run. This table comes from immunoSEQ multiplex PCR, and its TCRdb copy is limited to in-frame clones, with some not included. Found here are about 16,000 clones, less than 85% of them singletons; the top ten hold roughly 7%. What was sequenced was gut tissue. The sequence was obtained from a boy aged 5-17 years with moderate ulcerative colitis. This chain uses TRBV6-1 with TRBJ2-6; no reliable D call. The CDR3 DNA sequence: TGTGCCAGCATTGCGCTCTCTGGGGCCAACGTCCTGACTTTC. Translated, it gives CASIALSGANVLTF.